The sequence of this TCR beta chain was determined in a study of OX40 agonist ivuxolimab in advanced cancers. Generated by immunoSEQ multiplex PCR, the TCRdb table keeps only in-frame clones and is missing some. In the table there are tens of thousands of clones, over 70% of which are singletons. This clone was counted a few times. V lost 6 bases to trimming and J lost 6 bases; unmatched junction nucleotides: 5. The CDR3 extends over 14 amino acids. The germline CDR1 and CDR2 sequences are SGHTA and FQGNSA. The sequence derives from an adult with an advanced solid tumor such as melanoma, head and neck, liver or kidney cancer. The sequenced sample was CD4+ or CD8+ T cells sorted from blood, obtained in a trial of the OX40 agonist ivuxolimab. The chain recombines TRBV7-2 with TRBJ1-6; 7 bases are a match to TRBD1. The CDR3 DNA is TGTGCCAGCAGTTCCGGGACAGTTAATTCACCCCTCCACTTT. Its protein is CASSSGTVNSPLHF.